The clone carrying this T cell receptor (beta chain) has more than one count but fewer than ten. Its antigen remains unknown. This sample is drawn from a study of beta chain bispecific antibodies for T cell cancers. On the study more broadly: The leukemia lines expressed TRBV12-3 (Jurkat) and TRBV5-5 (HPB-ALL). Study-wide results and caveats: In these mixed samples, most targeted TRBV reads derived from the leukemia cell line.

Libraries carried unique molecular identifiers used for clonotype counts. A single record per CDR3 protein comes from TCRdb applying MiXCR to the 5' RACE reads. The table shows 21,000 or so distinct CDR3 sequences, with approximately 2.4% occurring only once. Expansion lasted 3 days, with either anti-CD3 antibody OKT3 or CD3/CD28 beads. Expanded T cells grew in IL-2 (roughly 100 IU/ml) plus IL-7 (5 ng/ml). Each coculture: roughly 50,000 target cells, roughly 50,000 normal T cells, bispecific antibody. The V gene lost 2 bases and the J gene lost 5 bases, with 7 bases spanning the gap. The CDR3 loop spans 12 amino acids. Germline CDR1 SGHNT, CDR2 YYREEE (reference sequence).

The chain links TRBV5-4 to TRBJ1-1; D is unresolved. The sequence came from a human donor in good health. Some clones in this sample may be carry-over from other donors' samples. What was sequenced was healthy donor T cells cultured with leukemia cells. The CDR3 DNA reads TGTGCCAGCAGCTTTCCCCGAACTGAAGCTTTCTTT. Translating it yields CASSFPRTEAFF.